This T cell receptor (beta chain) was sequenced for a study of shared clonotypes between healthy human individuals. Findings of the study overall: Researchers found naive subsets generally carried larger estimated richness than memory subsets. Rarefaction exposed incomplete sorted-subset sequencing despite large depth. Expectations were that clonotype sharing among donors would be affected by sequencing depth. The sharing of about 5% of naive CD4 clonotypes was seen across a few donors.

The CDR3 is 17 amino acids. The V segment lost 4 bases and the J segment 0 bases; nucleotides outside the gene matches: 10. CDR1 SGHTA and CDR2 FQGNSA come from the germline V gene. Naive CD8 cells lacked CD45RO, underwent positive selection for CCR7 and left out terminally differentiated effector memory CD45RA+ cells. About this clone: Antigen specificity is unknown.

Generated by immunoSEQ multiplex PCR, the TCRdb table keeps only in-frame clones and is missing some. The sample includes roughly 2,000,000 clones, about 95% seen only once; the top ten take roughly 1.2%. The sequence came from a man in his late teens or twenties in good health. Material: naive CD8+ T cells sorted from blood. This chain uses TRBV7-2 with TRBJ2-3; 7 nucleotides align to TRBD2. As DNA, the CDR3 is TGTGCCAGCAGCTCAAGACTGCGGGGGTTCAGCACAGATACGCAGTATTTT. Its translation: CASSSRLRGFSTDTQYF. Full variable domain (rest looked up from reference TRBV7-2 and TRBJ2-3): GAGVSQSPSNKVTEKGKDVELRCDPISGHTALYWYRQSLGQGLEFLIYFQGNSAPDKSGLPSDRFSAERTGGSVSTLTIQRTQQEDSAVYLCASSSRLRGFSTDTQYFGPGTRLTVL.